This entry describes one T cell receptor beta chain. This CDR3 comprises 15 residues. With V trimmed by 4 bases and J by 2 bases, 4 bases remained unmatched. Germline CDR1 is LGHNA and CDR2 is YSLEER. This sample was included in a study of T cell changes during pregnancy in multiple sclerosis. Only in-frame clones appear in the TCRdb table, and some are missing; sequencing was by immunoSEQ multiplex PCR. The repertoire consists of about 31,000 clones, with 75% to 90% occurring once and the leading ten covering 5.5% to 8%. The source of this sequence is a female donor with multiple sclerosis, enrolled in a pregnancy study. Sequences were derived from CD8+ T cells from peripheral blood mononuclear cells, sampled in the second trimester of pregnancy. V usage is TRBV4-3 and J usage is TRBJ2-3, with 9 bases matching TRBD1. This chain's CDR3 is CASSPGDRDTDTQYF. The DNA for the CDR3 is TGCGCCAGCAGCCCGGGGGACAGGGACACAGATACGCAGTATTTT.